This T cell receptor beta chain was found in a study of early T cells in non-severe SARS-CoV-2 infection. The overall study: Sequencing of unsorted whole blood was done on bulk RNA, leaving chains unpaired.

The CDR3 spans 16 residues. The V gene lost 2 bases and the J gene lost 2 bases, with 13 bases spanning the gap. Germline assignment: CDR1 SGHVS and CDR2 FQNEAQ. Attached unique molecular identifiers marked individual cDNA molecules. MiXCR, applied by TCRdb to the 5' RACE reads, yields one record per CDR3 protein. The profile covers about 28,000 distinct CDR3 sequences, with about 5% appearing a single time and about 24% taken by the ten largest. This clonotype was recorded a few times. This sequence was found in an adult who was a healthcare worker with PCR-confirmed SARS-CoV-2 infection or an uninfected control (not recorded which). Sequencing was carried out using whole blood. This chain uses TRBV7-8 with TRBJ2-1, with D maybe TRBD2 (5 bases). DNA of the CDR3: TGTGCCAGCAGCTTAAATTCCGGCGGGCCCTACAATGAGCAGTTCTTC. As protein: CASSLNSGGPYNEQFF.